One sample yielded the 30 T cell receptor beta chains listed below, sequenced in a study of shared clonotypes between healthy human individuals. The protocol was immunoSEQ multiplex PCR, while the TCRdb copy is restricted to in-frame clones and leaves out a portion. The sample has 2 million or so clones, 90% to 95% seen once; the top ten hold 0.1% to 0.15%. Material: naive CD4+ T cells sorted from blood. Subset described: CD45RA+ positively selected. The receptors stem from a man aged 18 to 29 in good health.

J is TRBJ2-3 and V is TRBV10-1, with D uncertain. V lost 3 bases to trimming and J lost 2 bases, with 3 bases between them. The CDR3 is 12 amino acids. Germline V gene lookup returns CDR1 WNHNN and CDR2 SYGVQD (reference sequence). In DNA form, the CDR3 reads TGCGCCAGCAGTGATGACACAGATACGCAGTATTTT. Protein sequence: CASSDDTDTQYF.

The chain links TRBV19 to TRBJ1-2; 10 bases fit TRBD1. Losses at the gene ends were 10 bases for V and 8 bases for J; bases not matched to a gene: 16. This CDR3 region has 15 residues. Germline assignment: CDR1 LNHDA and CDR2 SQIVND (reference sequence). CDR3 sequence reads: CATSSPDRGRSGYTF. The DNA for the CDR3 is TGTGCCACCAGTAGTCCTGACAGGGGGCGGTCCGGCTACACCTTC.

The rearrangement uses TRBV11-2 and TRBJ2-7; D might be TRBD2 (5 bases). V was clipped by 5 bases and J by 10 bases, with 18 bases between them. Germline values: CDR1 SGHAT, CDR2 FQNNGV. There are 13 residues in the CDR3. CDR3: CASSEGQSSTQYF. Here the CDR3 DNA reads TGTGCCAGCAGCGAGGGTCAGAGCTCCACCCAGTACTTC.

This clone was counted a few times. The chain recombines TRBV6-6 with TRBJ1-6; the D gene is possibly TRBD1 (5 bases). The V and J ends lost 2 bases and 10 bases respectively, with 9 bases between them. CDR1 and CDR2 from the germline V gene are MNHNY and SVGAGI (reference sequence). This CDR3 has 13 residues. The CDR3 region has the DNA TGTGCCAGCAGTTACGGGGCAGGGTCACCCCTCCACTTT. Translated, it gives CASSYGAGSPLHF.

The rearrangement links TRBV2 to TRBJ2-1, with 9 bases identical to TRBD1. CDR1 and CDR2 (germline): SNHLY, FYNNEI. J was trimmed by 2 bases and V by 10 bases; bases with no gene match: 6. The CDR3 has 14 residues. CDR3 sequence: CAIVRTGAYNEQFF. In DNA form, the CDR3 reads TGTGCCATTGTGCGGACAGGGGCCTACAATGAGCAGTTCTTC.

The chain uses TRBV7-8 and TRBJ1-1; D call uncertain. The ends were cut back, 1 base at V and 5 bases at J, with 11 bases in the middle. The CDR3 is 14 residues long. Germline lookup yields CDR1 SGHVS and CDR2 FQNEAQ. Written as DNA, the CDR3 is TGTGCCAGCAGCTTAGTGGAAAGTGGAACTGAAGCTTTCTTT. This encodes CASSLVESGTEAFF.

CDR3 sequence (DNA): TGTGCCAGCAGCTTCGGACAGCTTAACTACGAGCAGTACTTC. Translation gives CASSFGQLNYEQYF. The chain carries TRBV5-8 and TRBJ2-7; D perhaps matches TRBD1 (6 bases). Germline-derived CDR1 and CDR2 are SGHTS and YDEGEE. Trimming removed 2 bases from V and 3 bases from J, with 12 bases in between. This CDR3 comprises 14 residues.

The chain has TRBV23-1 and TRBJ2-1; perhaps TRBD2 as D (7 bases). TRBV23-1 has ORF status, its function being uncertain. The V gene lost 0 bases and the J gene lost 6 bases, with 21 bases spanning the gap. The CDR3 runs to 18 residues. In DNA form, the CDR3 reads TGCGCCAGCAGTCAATCGGGGGCGGGAGTCAACGTACGCAATGAGCAGTTCTTC. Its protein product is CASSQSGAGVNVRNEQFF.

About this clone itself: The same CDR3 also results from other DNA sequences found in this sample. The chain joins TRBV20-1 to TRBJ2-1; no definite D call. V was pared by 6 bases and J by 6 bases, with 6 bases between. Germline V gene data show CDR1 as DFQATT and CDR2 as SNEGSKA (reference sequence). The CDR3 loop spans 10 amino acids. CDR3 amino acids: CSAAGNEQFF. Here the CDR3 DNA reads TGCAGTGCGGCAGGCAATGAGCAGTTCTTC.

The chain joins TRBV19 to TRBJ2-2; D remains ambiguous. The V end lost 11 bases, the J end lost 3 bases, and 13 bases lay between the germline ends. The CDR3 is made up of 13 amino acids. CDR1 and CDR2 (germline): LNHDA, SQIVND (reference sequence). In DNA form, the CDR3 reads TGTGCCTGTCAGGCTGGATACACCGGGGAGCTGTTTTTT. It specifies CACQAGYTGELFF.

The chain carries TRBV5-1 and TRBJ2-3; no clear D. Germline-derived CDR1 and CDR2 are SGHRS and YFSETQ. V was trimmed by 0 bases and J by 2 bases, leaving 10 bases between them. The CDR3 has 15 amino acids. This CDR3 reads CASSLAWVPTDTQYF. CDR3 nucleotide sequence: TGCGCCAGCAGCTTGGCTTGGGTCCCCACAGATACGCAGTATTTT.

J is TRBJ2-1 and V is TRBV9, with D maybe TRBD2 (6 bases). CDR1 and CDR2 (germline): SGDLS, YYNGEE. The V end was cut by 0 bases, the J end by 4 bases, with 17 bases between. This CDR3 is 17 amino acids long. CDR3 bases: TGTGCCAGCAGCGTAGGCTTGGGGACTCTACAATACAATGAGCAGTTCTTC. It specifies CASSVGLGTLQYNEQFF.

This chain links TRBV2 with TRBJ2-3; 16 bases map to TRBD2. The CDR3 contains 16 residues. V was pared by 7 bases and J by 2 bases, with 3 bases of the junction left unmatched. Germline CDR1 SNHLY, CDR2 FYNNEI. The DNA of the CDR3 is TGTGCCAGCACCGGGACTAGCGGGAGGGCCACAGATACGCAGTATTTT. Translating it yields CASTGTSGRATDTQYF.

DNA for the CDR3: TGTGCCAGCAGTTATCGAGGGGGATTCGGAAACACCATATATTTT. This sequence encodes CASSYRGGFGNTIYF. This chain links TRBV6-6 with TRBJ1-3; D might be TRBD1 (6 bases). CDR3 length: 15 residues. Trimming pared 3 bases from V and 4 bases from J, leaving 13 bases between. Germline CDR1 and CDR2: MNHNY and SVGAGI (reference sequence).

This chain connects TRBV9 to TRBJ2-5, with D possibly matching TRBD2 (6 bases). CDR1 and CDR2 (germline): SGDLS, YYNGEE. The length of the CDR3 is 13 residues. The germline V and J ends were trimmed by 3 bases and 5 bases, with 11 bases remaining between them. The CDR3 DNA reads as TGTGCCAGCAGCGCCGCGGGGTTTGAGACCCAGTACTTC. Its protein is CASSAAGFETQYF.

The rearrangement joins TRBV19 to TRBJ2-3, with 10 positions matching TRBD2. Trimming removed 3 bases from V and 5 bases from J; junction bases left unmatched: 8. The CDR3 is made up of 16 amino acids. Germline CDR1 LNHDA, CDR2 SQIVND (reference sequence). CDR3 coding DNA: TGTGCCAGTAGTATGGGAAGCGGGAGGGCCGTAGATACGCAGTATTTT. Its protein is CASSMGSGRAVDTQYF.

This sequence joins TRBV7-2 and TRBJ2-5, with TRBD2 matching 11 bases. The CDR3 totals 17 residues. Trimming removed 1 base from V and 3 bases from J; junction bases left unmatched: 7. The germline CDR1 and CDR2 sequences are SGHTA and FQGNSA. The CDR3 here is CASSLGGLAGGKETQYF. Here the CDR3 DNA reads TGTGCCAGCAGCTTAGGAGGTTTAGCGGGGGGGAAAGAGACCCAGTACTTC.

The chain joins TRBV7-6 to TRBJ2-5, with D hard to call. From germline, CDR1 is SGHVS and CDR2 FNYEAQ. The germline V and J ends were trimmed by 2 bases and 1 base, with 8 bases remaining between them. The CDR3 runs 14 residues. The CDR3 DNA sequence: TGTGCCAGCAGCTTAATGGCCTCCCAAGAGACCCAGTACTTC. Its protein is CASSLMASQETQYF.

CDR3 region: CASSEPDSLGVYEQYF. As DNA, the CDR3 is TGTGCCAGTAGTGAGCCAGACAGCCTTGGGGTATACGAGCAGTACTTC. This chain joins TRBV19 and TRBJ2-7; possibly TRBD1 for D (5 bases). This CDR3 is 16 amino acids long. Deletions cut 5 bases from V and 4 bases from J, with 21 bases between. Germline V gene lookup returns CDR1 LNHDA and CDR2 SQIVND (reference sequence).

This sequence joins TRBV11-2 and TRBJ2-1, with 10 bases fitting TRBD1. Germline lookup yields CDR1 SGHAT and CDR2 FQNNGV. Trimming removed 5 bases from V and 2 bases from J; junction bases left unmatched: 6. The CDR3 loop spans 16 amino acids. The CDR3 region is CASSLAGTGAYNEQFF. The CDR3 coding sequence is TGTGCCAGCAGCCTTGCCGGGACAGGGGCCTACAATGAGCAGTTCTTC.

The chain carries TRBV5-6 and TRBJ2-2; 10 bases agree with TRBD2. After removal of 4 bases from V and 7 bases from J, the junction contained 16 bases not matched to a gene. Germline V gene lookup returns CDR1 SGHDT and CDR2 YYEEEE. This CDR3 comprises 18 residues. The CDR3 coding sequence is TGTGCCAGCAGCCGGTCGGCGGCTAGCGGGAGTCGGAGCGGGGAGCTGTTTTTT. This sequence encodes CASSRSAASGSRSGELFF.

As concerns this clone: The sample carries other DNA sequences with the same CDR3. CDR3 nucleotides: TGTGCCAGCAGCTTACAGGGCTACGAGCAGTACTTC. Encoded protein: CASSLQGYEQYF. The V gene is TRBV7-8, the J gene TRBJ2-7, with a weak D call TRBD1 (5 bases). Germline V gene sequence: CDR1 SGHVS, CDR2 FQNEAQ. V dropped 2 bases and J dropped 3 bases, with 5 bases sitting between them. CDR3 size: 12 residues.

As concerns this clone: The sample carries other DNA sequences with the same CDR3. DNA for the CDR3: TGTGCCAGCAGCACGGGGACCTCCTACGAGCAGTACTTC. Encoded protein: CASSTGTSYEQYF. The V and J genes are TRBV7-2 and TRBJ2-7, with D tentatively TRBD1 or TRBD2 (5 bases each). CDR3 length: 13 residues. Germline CDR1 is SGHTA and CDR2 is FQGNSA. V gave up 5 bases and J gave up 0 bases, with 8 bases separating them.

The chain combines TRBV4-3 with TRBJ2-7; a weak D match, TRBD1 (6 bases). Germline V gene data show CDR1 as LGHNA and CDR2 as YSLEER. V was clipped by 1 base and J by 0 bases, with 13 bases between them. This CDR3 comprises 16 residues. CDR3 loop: CASSQGSGTNSYEQYF. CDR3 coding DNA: TGCGCCAGCAGCCAAGGGTCGGGGACAAACTCCTACGAGCAGTACTTC.

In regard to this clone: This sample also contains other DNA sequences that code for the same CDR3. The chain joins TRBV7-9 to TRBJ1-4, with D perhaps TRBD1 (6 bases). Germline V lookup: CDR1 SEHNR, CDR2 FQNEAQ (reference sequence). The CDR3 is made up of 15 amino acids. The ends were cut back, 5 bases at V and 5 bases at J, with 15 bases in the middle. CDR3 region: CASSAGRTVNEKLFF. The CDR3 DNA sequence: TGTGCCAGCAGCGCGGGGAGGACAGTGAATGAAAAACTGTTTTTT. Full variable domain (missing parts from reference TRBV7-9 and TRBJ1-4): DTGVSQNPRHKITKRGQNVTFRCDPISEHNRLYWYRQTLGQGPEFLTYFQNEAQLEKSRLLSDRFSAERPKGSFSTLEIQRTEQGDSAMYLCASSAGRTVNEKLFFGSGTQLSVL.

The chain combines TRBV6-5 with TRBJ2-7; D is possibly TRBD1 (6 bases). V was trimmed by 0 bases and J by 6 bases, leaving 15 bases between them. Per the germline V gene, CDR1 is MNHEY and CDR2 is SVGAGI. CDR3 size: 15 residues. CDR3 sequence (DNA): TGTGCCAGCAGTTACTCGTCCCAGGGGCGAAGCGAGCAGTACTTC. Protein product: CASSYSSQGRSEQYF.

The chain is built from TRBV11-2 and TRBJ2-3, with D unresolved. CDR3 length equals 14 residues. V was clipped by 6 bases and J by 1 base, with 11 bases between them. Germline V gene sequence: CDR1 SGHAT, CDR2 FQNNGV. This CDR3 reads CASRIPQGTDTQYF. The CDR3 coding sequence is TGTGCCAGCAGAATACCCCAGGGCACAGATACGCAGTATTTT.

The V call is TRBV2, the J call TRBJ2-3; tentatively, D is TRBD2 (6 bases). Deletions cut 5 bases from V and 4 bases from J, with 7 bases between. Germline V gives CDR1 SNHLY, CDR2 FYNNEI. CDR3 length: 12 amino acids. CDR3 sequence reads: CASSPGADTQYF. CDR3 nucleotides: TGTGCCAGCAGTCCGGGAGCAGATACGCAGTATTTT. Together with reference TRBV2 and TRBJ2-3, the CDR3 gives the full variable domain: EPEVTQTPSHQVTQMGQEVILRCVPISNHLYFYWYRQILGQKVEFLVSFYNNEISEKSEIFDDQFSVERPDGSNFTLKIRSTKLEDSAMYFCASSPGADTQYFGPGTRLTVL.

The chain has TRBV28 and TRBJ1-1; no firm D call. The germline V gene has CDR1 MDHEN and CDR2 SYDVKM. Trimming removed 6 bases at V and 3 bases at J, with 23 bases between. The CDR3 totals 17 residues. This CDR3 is CASRPPGFGSYYTEAFF. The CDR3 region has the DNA TGTGCCAGCAGACCGCCCGGTTTTGGTAGTTATTACACTGAAGCTTTCTTT.

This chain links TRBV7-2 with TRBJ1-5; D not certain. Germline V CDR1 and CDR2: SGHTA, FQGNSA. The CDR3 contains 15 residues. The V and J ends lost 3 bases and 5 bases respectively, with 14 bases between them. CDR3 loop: CASSFIPGMDQPQHF. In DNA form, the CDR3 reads TGTGCCAGCAGCTTTATTCCGGGAATGGATCAGCCCCAGCATTTT. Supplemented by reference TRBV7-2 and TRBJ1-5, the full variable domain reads GAGVSQSPSNKVTEKGKDVELRCDPISGHTALYWYRQSLGQGLEFLIYFQGNSAPDKSGLPSDRFSAERTGGSVSTLTIQRTQQEDSAVYLCASSFIPGMDQPQHFGDGTRLSIL.